The clone carrying this TCR beta chain has just a few counts. CDR1 SGHVS and CDR2 FNYEAQ come from the germline V gene. This CDR3 is 17 amino acids long. Trimming left V 5 bases short and J 5 bases short, with 23 bases between. This entry belongs to a study of molecular identifiers for immune sequencing clone quantification. In preparing bulk TCR libraries, previously described methods and listed TCR primers were used. TCRdb re-analysed the PCR reads in MiXCR, keeping a single row per CDR3 protein. The sample shows 100,000 or so distinct CDR3 sequences, roughly a third of them seen only once. The sequence was collected from a human donor in good health. Some libraries in this study had Jurkat cell RNA spiked in. The sample taken for sequencing was naive CD8+ T cells from blood, with Jurkat cell RNA spiked in. Subset in this sample: FACS-sorted CD8+CD4-CCR7+CD45RA+ naive T cells. The chain is built from TRBV7-6 and TRBJ2-3; the D gene could be TRBD1 or TRBD2 (6 bases each). The CDR3: CASSPGAGTRPQDTQYF. In nucleotides, the CDR3 is TGTGCCAGCAGCCCGGGGGCCGGGACACGGCCCCAAGATACGCAGTATTTT.